This T cell receptor beta chain stems from a study of T cells in Graves' hyperthyroidism and ophthalmopathy. Overall study: Peripheral blood sampling occurred at initial diagnosis, before any treatment.

Uncontrolled infection, other autoimmune disease, pregnancy or lactation led to exclusion. The V end lost 1 base, the J end lost 6 bases, and 13 bases lay between the germline ends. This CDR3 has 15 residues. CDR1 LGHDT and CDR2 YNNKEL come from the germline V gene (reference sequence). Study observations and caveats: Among thyroid clonotypes expanded above 0.001, most also appeared in blood.

There are many counts of this clonotype. Its antigen is unknown. The TCR beta CDR3 regions underwent amplification using RNA transcripts as the source. HTBI primers drove first-round RT-PCR of the TCR CDR3. TCRdb re-analysed the multiplex PCR reads in MiXCR, keeping a single row per CDR3 protein. The sample lists a few hundred thousand distinct CDR3 sequences; about 15% were seen once. V is TRBV3-1 and J is TRBJ2-1; D call uncertain. Sequenced material: blood. This sequence originates from a woman aged 30 to 39 with Graves' hyperthyroidism. This chain's CDR3 is CASSQGEGMINEQFF. The CDR3 DNA reads as TGTGCCAGCAGCCAAGGGGAAGGAATGATCAATGAGCAGTTCTTC.